The TCR beta chain described here comes from a study of T cell responses to AZD1222 COVID-19 vaccine. On the study more broadly: Second-dose timings of about 4 or about 12 weeks were pooled. Notes on the study in general: Two AZD1222 administrations were followed by greater Spike-specific TCR breadth and depth. Spike was spanned by vaccine-associated CD4 TCRs, with dominance at 160-218 and 743-854.

The repertoire was sequenced with immunoSEQ multiplex PCR; TCRdb's copy has only in-frame clones and lacks some. The data contain around 140,000 clones, over 85% of them seen just once; the ten biggest clones take up approximately 1.5%. Of note for this clone: Its antigen is undetermined.

The V and J ends lost 0 bases and 10 bases respectively, with 13 bases between them. Germline V gene data show CDR1 as SGHAT and CDR2 as FQNNGV. CDR3 length: 14 residues. The starting material was peripheral blood, obtained on day 0 of AZD1222 vaccination. The chain is built from TRBV11-2 and TRBJ2-1; D unclear. The receptor comes from an adult in good health. The CDR3: CASSLDLGLSEQFF. For the CDR3, the DNA is TGTGCCAGCAGCTTAGATCTAGGTCTTTCCGAGCAGTTCTTC.